The TCR beta chain under discussion was sequenced for a study of OX40 agonist ivuxolimab in advanced cancers. Study summary: Patients with hepatocellular carcinoma, melanoma, renal cell or head and neck cancer made up the dose-escalation patients. Whole-study findings and limits: Partial responders treated at 0.1-3.0 mg/kg exhibited clonal expansion among the lowest measured.

Autoimmune disease history or systemic immunosuppression was exclusionary. Worth noting for this clone: The target antigen is unknown.

The V gene's germline CDR1 is MNHNS and CDR2 SASEGT. Trimming removed 2 bases from V and 3 bases from J, with 17 bases in between. The CDR3 has 16 residues. The assay was immunoSEQ multiplex PCR, and TCRdb's table has in-frame clones only and misses some. The data show about 95,000 clones, over 75% seen once. This chain uses TRBV6-1 with TRBJ2-7; D unclear. Sequencing was performed on CD4+ or CD8+ T cells sorted from blood, taken in a trial of the OX40 agonist ivuxolimab. This clonotype originated in an adult with an advanced solid tumor such as melanoma, head and neck, liver or kidney cancer. CDR3 amino acids: CASSEWWSELDYEQYF. The CDR3 DNA sequence: TGTGCCAGCAGTGAATGGTGGTCGGAATTAGACTACGAGCAGTACTTC.